Below, one T cell receptor beta chain is given with its context. Its target is not known. This sample stems from a study of blood T cells in healthy people across ages. Study findings and constraints: Changes in expanded clonotypes were possibly confounded, as the CMV status of donors was unknown. Versus aged donors, long-lived donors had higher diversity and more naive CD4+ cells.

Then a second PCR, running roughly 7 to 12 cycles, was carried out with a sample-barcoded 5' primer and a J-beta primer mix. TCRdb reprocessed the 5' RACE reads via MiXCR and lists one record per CDR3 protein. The table includes 800,000 to 1,300,000 distinct CDR3 sequences, approximately 26% detected once. Isolation yielded PBMCs, at least 7 million per sample, in every case. Each sample yielded at least 5.5 micrograms of PBMC total RNA. V lost 0 bases to trimming and J lost 7 bases; unmatched junction nucleotides: 11. Germline V CDR1 and CDR2: LGHNA, YNFKEQ. This CDR3 region has 17 residues. These data were likewise used in another study, on T cells of mothers and their children.

This clonotype was sampled from a girl aged 2 to 9 in good health. The rearrangement uses TRBV4-2 and TRBJ2-1; TRBD2 agrees at 8 bases. Sequencing input: blood. CDR3 DNA sequence: TGTGCCAGCAGCCAAGAAGGGGGGCTAGCGGGCGGAAATGAGCAGTTCTTC. This translates into CASSQEGGLAGGNEQFF.